The 21 T cell receptor beta chains reported below all come from one sample, sequenced in a study of spatial heterogeneity in lung cancer. Documented time point: sample taken at primary tumor resection. Broader study findings: For expanded intratumoral alpha and beta TCRs, counts tracked tumor mutation counts.

TCRdb re-analysed the 5' RACE reads in MiXCR, keeping a single row per CDR3 protein. The table has 7,500 to 10,000 distinct CDR3 sequences, more than 13% seen once. No antigen has been identified for these receptors. The sample here was lung tumor tissue, taken at surgery. These receptors originate from a male donor with early-stage non-small cell lung cancer.

The table lists this clonotype with many counts. This beta chain appears as a stray read in a library generated for alpha chains; its size is not informative. The chain employs TRBV30 and TRBJ2-7; the match to TRBD1 covers 7 bases. The CDR3 totals 12 residues. Losses at the gene ends were 4 bases for V and 2 bases for J; bases not matched to a gene: 2. The germline V gene encodes CDR1 GTSNPN and CDR2 SVGIG (reference sequence). CDR3 in DNA: TGTGCCTGGACCGACAGGGCCTACGAGCAGTACTTC. Amino acid sequence: CAWTDRAYEQYF.

This clonotype is medium-sized by share. This beta chain came through as a stray read in a library set up for alpha chains, and its size says little. The chain combines TRBV6-2 or TRBV6-3 with TRBJ1-2; perhaps TRBD1 as D (6 bases). Trimming cost V 7 bases and J 6 bases, with 27 bases left between them. The CDR3 spans 17 residues. Germline CDR1 and CDR2: MNHEY and SVGEGT. CDR3: CASTDRGTLQDINGYTF. CDR3 bases: TGTGCCAGCACCGACCGGGGGACATTGCAGGACATTAATGGCTACACCTTC.

By share, this clonotype counts as medium-sized. Within a library made for alpha chains, this beta chain is off target, and its count is uninformative. The DNA of the CDR3 is TGTGCCAGCAGCTTAGTAGGACTAGCGGGAGGGGATACGCAGTATTTT. It codes for CASSLVGLAGGDTQYF. V and J are TRBV7-2 and TRBJ2-3; 15 nucleotides match TRBD2. The J segment lost 6 bases and the V segment lost 1 base, leaving 2 bases of the junction unmatched. Germline-derived CDR1 and CDR2 are SGHTA and FQGNSA. The CDR3 has 16 residues.

This clonotype appeared many times. Found in a library prepared for alpha chains, this beta chain is an off-target read, and its abundance has little meaning. This chain links TRBV4-1 with TRBJ2-3, with D possibly being TRBD2 (5 bases). Germline-derived CDR1 and CDR2 are MGHRA and YSYEKL. This CDR3 comprises 17 residues. Trimming removed 0 bases from V and 8 bases from J, with 21 bases in between. Here the CDR3 DNA reads TGCGCCAGCAGCCAAGAACGCGAGCGAGGGATCCGGGGTACGCAGTATTTT. Translation: CASSQERERGIRGTQYF.

By sample fraction, this clonotype is medium-sized. This beta chain came through as a stray read in a library set up for alpha chains, and its size says little. V gene TRBV2 combines with J gene TRBJ2-5; TRBD2 agrees at 12 bases. The length of the CDR3 is 17 residues. The V gene's germline CDR1 is SNHLY and CDR2 FYNNEI. V trimming: 6 bases; J trimming: 2 bases; junction bases outside the gene matches: 10. The CDR3 nucleotides read TGTGCCAGCAGAGCCTATACCGGGACTAGCGGGCAAGAGACCCAGTACTTC. Protein: CASRAYTGTSGQETQYF. Using reference TRBV2 and TRBJ2-5 for the parts outside the CDR3, the full variable domain is EPEVTQTPSHQVTQMGQEVILRCVPISNHLYFYWYRQILGQKVEFLVSFYNNEISEKSEIFDDQFSVERPDGSNFTLKIRSTKLEDSAMYFCASRAYTGTSGQETQYFGPGTRLLVL.

This clonotype was seen repeatedly, ten times or more. This beta chain is a stray read from a library made for alpha chains; its abundance is not meaningful. This chain links TRBV6-1 with TRBJ2-4; the match to TRBD1 covers 7 bases. The CDR3 contains 17 residues. The germline V gene has CDR1 MNHNS and CDR2 SASEGT. V was clipped by 7 bases and J by 0 bases; unmatched bases: 12. The CDR3 reads CASNTGAPGLAKNIQYF. In nucleotides, the CDR3 is TGTGCCAGCAACACAGGGGCGCCCGGCCTAGCCAAAAACATTCAGTACTTC.

This clonotype has more than one count but fewer than ten. This beta chain is a stray sequence in a library constructed for alpha chains; its clone size is not meaningful. CDR3 loop: CASSPGGPREQFF. The CDR3 DNA reads as TGTGCCAGCAGCCCCGGGGGGCCACGGGAGCAGTTCTTC. The chain recombines TRBV7-3 with TRBJ2-1; a possible D gene is TRBD2 (7 bases). V was trimmed by 5 bases and J by 10 bases, leaving 15 bases between them. This CDR3 is 13 amino acids long. CDR1 is SGHTA and CDR2 is FQGTGA in the germline V gene.

Many counts were recorded for this clonotype. This beta chain lies outside the target of a library built for alpha chains; its clone size means little. V is TRBV5-1 and J is TRBJ2-1, with a possible D match to TRBD1 (8 bases). The CDR3 contains 15 residues. Trimming took 1 base from V and 2 from J, leaving 10 bases between them. The V gene's germline CDR1 is SGHRS and CDR2 YFSETQ. The CDR3 DNA sequence: TGCGCCAGCAGCTTGACAGGGGGGGCCTACAATGAGCAGTTCTTC. Amino acid sequence: CASSLTGGAYNEQFF.

This clonotype has ten or more counts. The library was prepared for alpha chains; this beta chain is a stray read, so its frequency means little. CDR3 protein: CASSYSASGTDSYEQYF. DNA for the CDR3: TGTGCCAGCAGTTACTCTGCTAGCGGGACTGACTCCTACGAGCAGTACTTC. The chain combines TRBV6-5 with TRBJ2-7; TRBD2 agrees at 9 bases. The germline V gene has CDR1 MNHEY and CDR2 SVGAGI. The CDR3 sequence is 17 residues long. Germline trimming cut 0 bases from V and 0 bases from J; bases unmatched to any gene: 6.

This clonotype was counted ten times or more. Since it is a stray read in a library aimed at alpha chains, this beta chain has a size that is not meaningful. The chain recombines TRBV6-2 or TRBV6-3 with TRBJ2-3; TRBD1 matches 9 bases. Germline trimming cut 6 bases from V and 4 bases from J; bases unmatched to any gene: 11. CDR3 size: 16 residues. Germline V gene sequence: CDR1 MNHEY, CDR2 SVGEGT. The CDR3 DNA reads TGTGCCAGCAGCCTCGCGACAGGGGGGCAGTCAGATACGCAGTATTTT. This encodes CASSLATGGQSDTQYF.

A few counts support this clonotype. Within a library made for alpha chains, this beta chain is off target, and its count is uninformative. The chain links TRBV6-1 to TRBJ1-1; tentative D call: TRBD1 (5 bases). V was shortened by 10 bases and J by 1 base, with 13 bases between the two germline ends. The CDR3 has 13 residues. Germline CDR1 is MNHNS and CDR2 is SASEGT. CDR3 DNA sequence: TGTGCCACCAGGAAACAGGAGAACACTGAAGCTTTCTTT. Its translation: CATRKQENTEAFF.

At least ten counts were recorded for this clonotype. This beta chain was picked up by a library intended for alpha chains and is off target, so its count carries little meaning. This rearrangement joins TRBV4-1 to TRBJ2-1; TRBD2 is a possible D gene (6 bases). This CDR3 spans 16 amino acids. Trimming pared 1 base from V and 9 bases from J, leaving 19 bases between. Germline V CDR1 and CDR2: MGHRA, YSYEKL. The DNA for the CDR3 is TGCGCCAGCAGCCAAGGTCGCGGGGTATCTCTACCTGAGCAGTTCTTC. Translated: CASSQGRGVSLPEQFF.

The sample holds many counts of this clonotype. Because this beta chain is a stray read in a library intended to capture alpha chains, its abundance should not be given much weight. This chain links TRBV5-1 with TRBJ2-5; tentatively, D is TRBD2 (6 bases). CDR1 and CDR2 from the germline V gene are SGHRS and YFSETQ. The CDR3 runs 15 residues. V was cut by 2 bases and J by 2 bases, with 13 bases left in between. DNA for the CDR3: TGCGCCAGCAGCTTCGGGGGATCGGTACAAGAGACCCAGTACTTC. It encodes CASSFGGSVQETQYF.

The table lists this clonotype with many counts. The library was designed around alpha chains, so this beta chain is a stray read whose abundance carries little weight. J is TRBJ1-1 and V is TRBV7-2; D is possibly TRBD1 (5 bases). The germline gives CDR1 SGHTA, CDR2 FQGNSA. V was trimmed by 3 bases and J by 3 bases, leaving 8 bases between them. CDR3 length equals 13 residues. The CDR3 region has the DNA TGTGCCAGCAGCTTTACAGGAGACACTGAAGCTTTCTTT. It yields the protein CASSFTGDTEAFF.

The sample holds many counts of this clonotype. As an off-target read in a library built for alpha chains, this beta chain has a frequency of little significance. This sequence joins TRBV20-1 and TRBJ1-1; D is possibly TRBD1 (6 bases). CDR3 size: 12 residues. Per germline, CDR1 DFQATT and CDR2 SNEGSKA (reference sequence). The CDR3 is CRGAGANTEAFF. The CDR3 DNA follows: TGCCGTGGTGCAGGGGCCAACACTGAAGCTTTCTTT.

This clonotype was found many times. This beta chain is an unintended read in a library built for alpha chains; its size means little. V usage is TRBV4-1 and J usage is TRBJ2-3, with D perhaps TRBD1 (6 bases). This CDR3 spans 16 amino acids. Trimming cost V 6 bases and J 12 bases, with 28 bases left between them. Germline V gene sequence: CDR1 MGHRA, CDR2 YSYEKL. DNA of the CDR3: TGCGCCAGCAGTCAGAGCTGGGACACAGGCCGTCTAAACCAGTATTTT. It is translated as CASSQSWDTGRLNQYF.

This clonotype rates as medium-sized. This beta chain is a stray sequence in a library constructed for alpha chains; its clone size is not meaningful. The V call is TRBV3-1, the J call TRBJ1-3; D not certain. Germline CDR1 is LGHDT and CDR2 is YNNKEL (reference sequence). V lost 4 bases and J lost 3, with 10 bases in between. This CDR3 region has 14 residues. In DNA, the CDR3 is TGTGCCAGCAGCCTGACGCATATTGGAAACACCATATATTTT. It is translated as CASSLTHIGNTIYF. The full variable domain, completed using reference TRBV3-1 and TRBJ1-3, is DTAVSQTPKYLVTQMGNDKSIKCEQNLGHDTMYWYKQDSKKFLKIMFSYNNKELIINETVPNRFSPKSPDKAHLNLHINSLELGDSAVYFCASSLTHIGNTIYFGEGSWLTVV.

This clonotype showed up many times. This beta chain was picked up by a library intended for alpha chains and is off target, so its count carries little meaning. The CDR3 loop reads CASSEGTGPPKGPRDSETQYF. In DNA form, the CDR3 reads TGTGCCAGCAGTGAAGGGACAGGACCACCTAAAGGGCCGCGGGATAGCGAGACCCAGTACTTC. J is TRBJ2-5 and V is TRBV11-3, with 8 bases identical to TRBD1. V gave up 6 bases and J gave up 5 bases; unmatched junction bases: 29. This CDR3 has 21 amino acids. The germline CDR1 and CDR2 sequences are SGHNT and YENEEA.

At least ten counts were recorded for this clonotype. The library was built for alpha chains, so this beta chain is an off-target read and its size means little. The genes are TRBV18 and TRBJ2-2, with D unresolved. CDR1 is KGHSH, CDR2 LQKENI, per germline. V shed 3 bases and J shed 0 bases, with 11 bases lying between them. This CDR3 contains 16 residues. CDR3 loop: CASSPPTVSNTGELFF. Written as DNA, the CDR3 is TGTGCCAGCTCACCCCCAACCGTCTCGAACACCGGGGAGCTGTTTTTT.

In this sample, this clonotype turned up many times. In a library made to pick up alpha chains, this beta chain is a stray read with a size that means little. The V gene is TRBV7-2, the J gene TRBJ2-7, with D tentatively TRBD2 (6 bases). This CDR3 region has 15 residues. V lost 5 bases, J lost 2 bases, and 16 bases lay in between. Germline V lookup: CDR1 SGHTA, CDR2 FQGNSA. This CDR3 reads CASSLASVTPYEQYF. The CDR3 DNA sequence: TGTGCCAGCAGCCTCGCTAGCGTAACCCCCTACGAGCAGTACTTC.

There are many counts of this clonotype. A library made for alpha chains picked up this beta chain off target, so its size means little. The rearrangement links TRBV5-4 to TRBJ1-1; 7 positions agree with TRBD1. Germline V CDR1 and CDR2: SGHNT, YYREEE (reference sequence). Trimming took 0 bases from V and 6 from J; bases not matched to a gene: 2. The CDR3 runs 13 residues. The CDR3 bases are TGTGCCAGCAGCTTGGAGGGGGCTGCTGAAGCTTTCTTT. Its protein product is CASSLEGAAEAFF.